Described below is a single T cell receptor beta chain sequence and its context. The antigen remains unidentified. UMI labels and 5' RACE were used to prepare the TRB cDNA libraries. Following a re-call of the 5' RACE reads, TCRdb has one entry per CDR3 protein and lacks DNA. The table lists about 150,000 distinct CDR3 sequences. The data derive from a study of CXCR3-negative and CXCR3-positive naive CD8 T cells. Study-wide results and limits: Naive cells positive for CXCR3 carried more hydrophobic TRB CDR3s than CXCR3-negative ones.

With 290,000 or so cells each, the CD8+ T cell subsets were individually sorted in triplicate. The sequenced sample consisted of naive CXCR3+ CD8+ T cells from blood. Regarding subset: CD45RO-CCR7+CD27+CD95- naive CD8+ T cells expressing CXCR3 (TNR3+). This receptor was taken from a human donor in good health. Some clones in this sample may be carry-over from other donors' samples.

The CDR3 protein is CASLGLAGGGWNTGELFF. The chain couples TRBV27 to TRBJ2-2; with no DNA, the TCRdb D assignment of TRBD2 cannot be verified. Per germline, CDR1 MNHEY and CDR2 SMNVEV (reference sequence). The CDR3 covers 18 residues.